The 20 T cell receptor beta chains below come from one sample, sequenced in a study of blood T cell repertoires in COVID-19. Using immunoSEQ multiplex PCR, the repertoire was profiled, and TCRdb retains in-frame clones only, with some absent. The table lists around 100,000 clones, around nine tenths of them singletons. Sequencing was performed on peripheral blood. All receptors derive from a man between 35 and 55 years old with acute or convalescent COVID-19.

The chain links TRBV10-3 to TRBJ1-1; 8 bases are a match to TRBD1. The ends lost 10 bases at V and 5 bases at J; junction bases unmatched: 9. The V gene's germline CDR1 is ENHRY and CDR2 SYGVKD. CDR3 length: 13 residues. Written as DNA, the CDR3 is TGTGCCACCCGACAGGGGCCGGGGACTGAAGCTTTCTTT. The encoded protein is CATRQGPGTEAFF.

The chain employs TRBV5-4 and TRBJ2-2; 11 nucleotides agree with TRBD2. Trimming removed 0 bases from V and 1 base from J; junction bases left unmatched: 2. This CDR3 is built from 17 residues. Germline CDR1 SGHNT, CDR2 YYREEE (reference sequence). CDR3 in DNA: TGTGCCAGCAGCTTGGGGACTAGCGGGCGGAACACCGGGGAGCTGTTTTTT. Translating it yields CASSLGTSGRNTGELFF.

This chain connects TRBV24-1 to TRBJ2-7, with TRBD1 matching 9 bases. Germline values: CDR1 KGHDR, CDR2 SFDVKD. Unmatched junction bases numbered 6, after V lost 5 bases and J lost 2 bases. The CDR3 consists of 15 residues. The CDR3 region is CATSAGTGMTYEQYF. The CDR3 region has the DNA TGTGCCACCAGTGCCGGGACAGGGATGACCTACGAGCAGTACTTC.

This clone was counted a few times. The genes are TRBV6-5 and TRBJ1-1, with TRBD1 identical over 7 bases. Unmatched junction bases numbered 5, after V lost 8 bases and J lost 11 bases. The germline V gene has CDR1 MNHEY and CDR2 SVGAGI. The CDR3 is made up of 10 amino acids. The DNA for the CDR3 is TGTGCCAGCGAGACAGGGTATGCTTTCTTT. It codes for CASETGYAFF.

The chain links TRBV6-5 to TRBJ2-7; tentative D call: TRBD1 (6 bases). The CDR3 is 13 amino acids. Germline CDR1 reads MNHEY; CDR2 reads SVGAGI. With 8 bases removed from V and 0 bases from J, the gap between germline ends came to 11 bases. In DNA form, the CDR3 reads TGTGCCAGCCCCCGGGACAACTCCTACGAGCAGTACTTC. This encodes CASPRDNSYEQYF.

The chain joins TRBV9 to TRBJ1-1; no clear D gene. Deletions cut 2 bases from V and 5 bases from J, with 13 bases between. CDR3 length: 14 residues. The germline gives CDR1 SGDLS, CDR2 YYNGEE. The CDR3 region is CASSVEPARTEAFF. The CDR3 DNA follows: TGTGCCAGCAGCGTGGAGCCAGCGAGGACTGAAGCTTTCTTT.

The genes are TRBV4-2 and TRBJ1-2; tentative D call: TRBD1 (6 bases). The CDR3 consists of 15 residues. In germline, CDR1 is LGHNA, CDR2 YNFKEQ. Trimming stripped 0 bases from V and 3 bases from J, with 11 bases between. The CDR3 loop is CASSQESGTYYGYTF. For the CDR3, the DNA is TGTGCCAGCAGCCAAGAGTCGGGGACATACTATGGCTACACCTTC.

The chain uses TRBV24-1 and TRBJ1-1, with 8 bases matching TRBD1. The J segment lost 3 bases and the V segment lost 3 bases, leaving 5 bases of the junction unmatched. Germline V gene lookup returns CDR1 KGHDR and CDR2 SFDVKD. The CDR3 length is 15 residues. The CDR3 bases are TGTGCCACCAGTGATCGGCAGACAGGGGACACTGAAGCTTTCTTT. It is translated as CATSDRQTGDTEAFF.

The genes are TRBV29-1 and TRBJ1-3; D is unclear. Per the germline V gene, CDR1 is SQVTM and CDR2 is ANQGSEA. V was pared by 6 bases and J by 7 bases, with 13 bases between. CDR3 length equals 12 residues. CDR3 DNA: TGCAGCGTCGGAGATGGCGGCAACACCATATATTTT. This gives the protein CSVGDGGNTIYF.

The rearrangement joins TRBV19 to TRBJ1-2; D ambiguous. The germline V and J ends were trimmed by 3 bases and 0 bases, with 17 bases remaining between them. Germline lookup yields CDR1 LNHDA and CDR2 SQIVND (reference sequence). The CDR3 contains 17 residues. CDR3 nucleotide sequence: TGTGCCAGTAGTATTCGAGCCCCACTAGAAGCTAACTATGGCTACACCTTC. Its translation: CASSIRAPLEANYGYTF.

This chain uses TRBV18 with TRBJ2-2; D gene uncertain. Germline assignment: CDR1 KGHSH and CDR2 LQKENI. Trimming left V 3 bases short and J 1 base short, with 9 bases between. CDR3 length equals 15 residues. As DNA, the CDR3 is TGTGCCAGCTCACCCCAACAAAGGAACACCGGGGAGCTGTTTTTT. Residues: CASSPQQRNTGELFF.

The chain has TRBV9 and TRBJ2-1; 8 nucleotides agree with TRBD2. The CDR3 loop spans 17 amino acids. The V segment lost 4 bases and the J segment 7 bases; nucleotides outside the gene matches: 16. Germline CDR1 and CDR2: SGDLS and YYNGEE. CDR3 residues: CASSPGGGSGSWNEQFF. The CDR3 DNA follows: TGTGCCAGCAGCCCCGGGGGAGGGAGCGGGAGCTGGAATGAGCAGTTCTTC.

The V call is TRBV7-2, the J call TRBJ2-1, with D possibly matching TRBD2 (6 bases). CDR1 and CDR2 (germline): SGHTA, FQGNSA. Trimming shortened V by 6 bases and J by 0 bases, and 9 bases separated the two germline ends. This CDR3 contains 14 residues. The DNA of the CDR3 is TGTGCCAGCAGGGCGGGGAGCTCCTACAATGAGCAGTTCTTC. Translating gives CASRAGSSYNEQFF. Full variable domain (missing parts from reference TRBV7-2 and TRBJ2-1): GAGVSQSPSNKVTEKGKDVELRCDPISGHTALYWYRQSLGQGLEFLIYFQGNSAPDKSGLPSDRFSAERTGGSVSTLTIQRTQQEDSAVYLCASRAGSSYNEQFFGPGTRLTVL.

The chain employs TRBV6-2 or TRBV6-3 and TRBJ2-3; possible D gene TRBD1, 5 bases. Germline CDR1 reads MNHEY; CDR2 reads SVGEGT. The CDR3 has 17 residues. Deletions cut 1 base from V and 3 bases from J, with 17 bases between. For the CDR3, the DNA is TGTGCCAGCAGTTACTATTCAGGGAAGATTGGAACAGATACGCAGTATTTT. Its protein is CASSYYSGKIGTDTQYF.

V is TRBV11-2 and J is TRBJ2-1; 9 bases map to TRBD2. Trimming at V came to 1 base and at J to 5 bases, leaving 3 bases not matched to a gene. Looked up from germline, CDR1 is SGHAT and CDR2 is FQNNGV. The CDR3 has 15 residues. CDR3 in amino acids: CASSLGLAGNNEQFF. CDR3 DNA: TGTGCCAGCAGCTTAGGGCTAGCGGGAAACAATGAGCAGTTCTTC.

The chain has TRBV19 and TRBJ1-4, with unresolved D. The CDR3 loop spans 14 amino acids. From germline, CDR1 is LNHDA and CDR2 SQIVND (reference sequence). V lost 1 base and J lost 0, with 3 bases in between. CDR3 sequence: CASSIGATNEKLFF. CDR3 in DNA: TGTGCCAGTAGTATAGGAGCAACTAATGAAAAACTGTTTTTT.

This chain uses TRBV13 with TRBJ2-1, with D tentatively TRBD1 (6 bases). Germline V gene lookup returns CDR1 PRHDT and CDR2 FYEKMQ (reference sequence). The length of the CDR3 is 16 residues. Trimming pared 4 bases from V and 3 bases from J, leaving 16 bases between. CDR3 DNA: TGTGCCAGCAGCTCCCCAGACAGGCGCGTCTACAATGAGCAGTTCTTC. Translation: CASSSPDRRVYNEQFF.

The gene calls are TRBV29-1 and TRBJ2-7; TRBD2 matches 11 bases. This CDR3 comprises 19 residues. Trimming removed 0 bases from V and 6 bases from J; junction bases left unmatched: 19. Germline CDR1 reads SQVTM; CDR2 reads ANQGSEA. The CDR3 loop reads CSVEDQRSGRASYGSEQYF. The CDR3 region has the DNA TGCAGCGTTGAAGATCAGCGTAGCGGGAGGGCCAGCTACGGCTCCGAGCAGTACTTC.

The rearrangement joins TRBV6-1 to TRBJ2-2; no reliable D call. V shed 5 bases and J shed 6 bases, with 7 bases lying between them. Per the germline V gene, CDR1 is MNHNS and CDR2 is SASEGT. The CDR3 length is 12 residues. The CDR3 DNA reads TGTGCCAGCAGTTATTATGCCGGGGAGCTGTTTTTT. It translates to CASSYYAGELFF.

About this clone: The sample contains more than one DNA sequence encoding this CDR3. V usage is TRBV3-1 (or the pseudogene TRBV3-2) and J usage is TRBJ1-1; no clear D. The germline V gene encodes CDR1 LGHDT and CDR2 YNNKEL (reference sequence). CDR3 size: 13 residues. Between the trimmed V and J ends, which lost 2 bases and 4 bases, there was a span of 8 bases. CDR3 DNA: TGTGCCAGCAGCCAATACAGTGGCACTGAAGCTTTCTTT. Amino acid sequence: CASSQYSGTEAFF.